These T cell receptor beta chains were read from a single sample in a study of CD8 T cells in ankylosing spondylitis. TCRdb re-called the 5' RACE reads with MiXCR, one entry per CDR3 protein. The data hold 200,000 to 250,000 distinct CDR3 sequences, with roughly 32% observed a single time. The sample taken for sequencing was blood, either unsorted or a sorted T cell fraction (not recorded which). The receptors shown here come from a male donor with ankylosing spondylitis or in good health (not recorded which). Each CDR3 is given with its conserved first and last residue. A D gene is named only where the DNA matches it firmly. Expanded clones are given a class, and other clones once, few, many or no size at all.

clone size	J gene	V gene	D gene	CDR3 protein	CDR3 DNA
.	TRBJ1-2	TRBV20-1	TRBD1	CSARVVTGGIYGYTF	TGCAGTGCTAGAGTCGTGACAGGGGGCATCTATGGCTACACCTTC
few	TRBJ2-5	TRBV29-1	.	CSVEPSWSQETQYF	TGCAGCGTTGAACCCTCCTGGAGCCAAGAGACCCAGTACTTC
.	TRBJ2-3	TRBV5-6	TRBD2	CASRGLAVEDTQYF	TGTGCCAGCAGAGGGCTAGCGGTGGAGGATACGCAGTATTTT
few	TRBJ1-2	TRBV12-3/TRBV12-4	TRBD1	CASSFRRAGGGYTF	TGTGCCAGCAGTTTCCGGAGGGCAGGGGGTGGCTACACCTTC
.	TRBJ2-1	TRBV10-3	.	CAISPRIPNEQFF	TGTGCCATCAGCCCCCGTATCCCTAATGAGCAGTTCTTC
.	TRBJ2-3	TRBV12-3/TRBV12-4	.	CASSPQGGTDTQYF	TGTGCCAGCAGTCCACAAGGGGGCACAGATACGCAGTATTTT
.	TRBJ2-3	TRBV5-1	.	CASSFGGWTDTQYF	TGCGCCAGCAGCTTCGGCGGTTGGACAGATACGCAGTATTTT
.	TRBJ2-7	TRBV2	.	CASRGPGSSYEQYF	TGTGCCAGCAGGGGACCGGGATCCTCCTACGAGCAGTACTTC
once	TRBJ2-3	TRBV11-2	.	CASSLDWTATDTQYF	TGTGCCAGCAGCTTAGACTGGACTGCTACAGATACGCAGTATTTT
.	TRBJ2-7	TRBV3-1	.	CASSQAPAAIYEQYF	TGTGCCAGCAGCCAAGCCCCGGCAGCAATCTACGAGCAGTACTTC
.	TRBJ2-5	TRBV11-2	TRBD1	CASSSGTAKETQYF	TGTGCCAGCAGCTCTGGGACAGCCAAAGAGACCCAGTACTTC
.	TRBJ1-1	TRBV11-1	TRBD1	CASSVGTGLNTEAFF	TGTGCCAGCAGCGTCGGGACAGGGCTGAACACTGAAGCTTTCTTT
.	TRBJ2-2	TRBV12-3/TRBV12-4	.	CAVLTPGAVTGELFF	TGTGCCGTACTAACCCCTGGCGCGGTTACCGGGGAGCTGTTTTTT
.	TRBJ2-3	TRBV15	TRBD2	CATSRDGAGGWGDTQYF	TGTGCCACCAGCAGAGATGGCGCGGGGGGGTGGGGAGATACGCAGTATTTT
.	TRBJ2-3	TRBV5-1	.	CASSRGSTDTQYF	TGCGCCAGCAGCCGAGGGAGCACAGATACGCAGTATTTT
few	TRBJ2-3	TRBV9	.	CASSWSTDTQYF	TGTGCCAGCAGCTGGAGCACAGATACGCAGTATTTT
.	TRBJ2-1	TRBV15	.	CATSRDRAGEQFF	TGTGCCACCAGCAGAGATCGCGCCGGGGAGCAGTTCTTC